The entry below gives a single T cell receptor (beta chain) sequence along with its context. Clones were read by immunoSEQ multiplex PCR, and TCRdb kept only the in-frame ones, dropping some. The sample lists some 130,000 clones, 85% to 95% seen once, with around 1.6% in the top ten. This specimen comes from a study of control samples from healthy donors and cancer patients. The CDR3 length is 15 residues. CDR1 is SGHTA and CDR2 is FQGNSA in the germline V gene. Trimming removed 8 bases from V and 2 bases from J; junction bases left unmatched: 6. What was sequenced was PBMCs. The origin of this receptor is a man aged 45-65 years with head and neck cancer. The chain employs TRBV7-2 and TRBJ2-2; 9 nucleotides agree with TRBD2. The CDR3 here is CASSRLAVNTGELFF. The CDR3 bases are TGTGCCAGCTCGAGACTAGCGGTAAACACCGGGGAGCTGTTTTTT.